The clone carrying this T cell receptor (beta chain) was observed a handful of times. What it recognizes is unknown. Building the TCR beta libraries relied on iRepertoire HTBI primers, and CDR3 regions underwent Arm-PCR. TCRdb itself ran the multiplex PCR reads through MiXCR, one entry per CDR3 protein. The repertoire includes about 400,000 distinct CDR3 sequences, around 21% of them detected once, and less than 25% sits in the top ten. The sample comes from a study of regulatory T cells in long-lasting Graves disease. Background on the study: Persistence in Graves' disease denoted antithyroid drug use beyond 5 years alongside positive TSH receptor antibodies. Study-wide points: Among the persistent patients, approximately 2,900 public clonotypes were shared, more than the approximately 960 shared among new patients.

Germline V CDR1 and CDR2: MGHRA, YSYEKL. V lost 0 bases, J lost 2 bases, and 20 bases lay in between. This CDR3 contains 18 residues. Time point: persistent/refractory GD, antithyroid drugs over 5 years with positive TRAb. PBMC RNA was the source of the TCR library. The receptor was derived from a female donor with Graves disease. The sample here was peripheral blood mononuclear cells (PBMCs), taken when the disease was refractory, from a patient treated with antithyroid drugs. This sequence joins TRBV4-1 and TRBJ2-7; D is perhaps TRBD2 (6 bases). In DNA form, the CDR3 reads TGCGCCAGCAGCCAAGAGGCTGTGCCTAGCGATCGGGCCTACGAGCAGTACTTC. Translating it yields CASSQEAVPSDRAYEQYF.